This is a list of T cell receptor beta chains from one sample in a study of blood T cell repertoires in COVID-19. The method was immunoSEQ multiplex PCR; TCRdb's version includes in-frame clones alone and lacks a portion of them. The sample holds 110,000 to 150,000 clones, 75% to 90% seen once. The specimen sequenced was peripheral blood. Every receptor here comes from a man in his 70s who had recovered from COVID-19. Each CDR3 is given with its conserved first and last residue. D genes are given only for firm matches. The listing skips clone size in some rows; elsewhere it reads once, few, many or a size class.

12	TRBV7-6	TRBJ2-1	TRBD1	-	TGTGCCAGCAGCCCCGTGACAGGGGAGCAGTTCTTC	CASSPVTGEQFF
18	TRBV3-1/TRBV3-2	TRBJ1-4	TRBD1	-	TGTGCCAGCAGCTACCTATTTGACTTACAGGGGGGAAACGAAAAACTGTTTTTT	CASSYLFDLQGGNEKLFF
13	TRBV18	TRBJ1-1	-	-	TGTGCCAGCTCTCCGGGGGTGAACACTGAAGCTTTCTTT	CASSPGVNTEAFF
13	TRBV7-3	TRBJ1-3	-	-	TGTGCCAGCAGCAGTAGCCCTGGAAACACCATATATTTT	CASSSSPGNTIYF
15	TRBV7-8	TRBJ2-7	-	-	TGTGCCAGCAGCTTAGCTCCTAGACTACCCTACGAGCAGTACTTC	CASSLAPRLPYEQYF
15	TRBV25-1	TRBJ2-7	-	-	TGTGCCAGCAGTGAATCCGGGACACCGAGTGACGAGCAGTACTTC	CASSESGTPSDEQYF
17	TRBV6-2/TRBV6-3	TRBJ2-1	TRBD2	-	TGTGCCAGCAGTTACTCGCCTAGCGGGAGGGACTACAATGAGCAGTTCTTC	CASSYSPSGRDYNEQFF
16	TRBV7-2	TRBJ2-3	-	once	TGTGCCAGCAGCTCGATAGCGAGATCGGTGACAGATACGCAGTATTTT	CASSSIARSVTDTQYF
15	TRBV7-3	TRBJ1-3	-	-	TGTGCCAGCAGCCCCCGGGGGGGGGTCGGAAACACCATATATTTT	CASSPRGGVGNTIYF
13	TRBV25-1	TRBJ1-2	-	-	TGTGCCAGCAGTGAAGCGGGGACGACTGGCTACACCTTC	CASSEAGTTGYTF
17	TRBV5-1	TRBJ2-1	TRBD2	few	TGCGCCAGCAGCTTCACGGCCAGGCCTAGCGGGAGAGGCGAGCAGTTCTTC	CASSFTARPSGRGEQFF
11	TRBV29-1	TRBJ1-2	-	-	TGCAGCGTTGTCCGGGAGGGAGGCTACACCTTC	CSVVREGGYTF